The present T cell receptor beta chain was sequenced within a study of identical twins. Study-wide points: Shared out-of-frame alpha sequences (those common to twins) showed excess low generation probability. Invariant cells of the MAIT and iNKT types might have partly distorted the zero-insertion analyses.

cDNA molecules carried unique molecular identifiers, and template switching added a universal primer site. One entry per CDR3 protein, called by TCRdb with MiXCR from the 5' RACE reads. This sample has 640,000 or so distinct CDR3 sequences, with roughly 6% found just once. All donors comprised healthy Caucasians. About this clonotype: Its specificity is unknown.

The V and J ends lost 0 bases and 6 bases, in that order; junction bases with no gene match: 4. Germline V lookup: CDR1 LGHNA, CDR2 YNFKEQ. This CDR3 region has 15 residues. The TCR sequence derives from a young man in good health. V usage is TRBV4-2 and J usage is TRBJ2-4; 8 bases are shared with TRBD2. The sample was naive T cells sorted from blood. The CDR3 region has the DNA TGTGCCAGCAGCCAAGAACTAGCGGAACCAAACATTCAGTACTTC. As protein: CASSQELAEPNIQYF.